Shown below are 5 T cell receptor beta chains from a single sample sequenced in a study of T-cell reconstitution after alpha-beta-depleted transplantation in children. During its preparation, the TCRbeta library received unique molecular identifiers. TCRdb recomputed calls from the PCR reads with MiXCR, one row per CDR3 protein. The data hold roughly 190,000 distinct CDR3 sequences, with 14% to 15% observed a single time. The sequencing used PBMCs from the stem cell graft donor, collected from the stem cell graft. Receptors originate from a human donor who donated a stem cell graft to a child with acute lymphoblastic leukemia.

The rearrangement uses TRBV28 and TRBJ2-1; perhaps TRBD2 as D (6 bases). The CDR3 length is 11 residues. The germline V and J ends were trimmed by 2 bases and 12 bases, with 8 bases remaining between them. Per germline, CDR1 MDHEN and CDR2 SYDVKM. CDR3 in DNA: TGTGCCAGCAGTTTACTAGCGACGCAGTTCTTC. This sequence encodes CASSLLATQFF.

This clonotype came up many times. The chain joins TRBV10-3 to TRBJ2-1; 10 nucleotides align to TRBD2. The CDR3 sequence is 17 residues long. Trimming took 3 bases from V and 6 from J; bases not matched to a gene: 11. Germline assignment: CDR1 ENHRY and CDR2 SYGVKD. The CDR3 loop reads CAISDGLAGEGVNEQFF. DNA for the CDR3: TGTGCCATCAGTGACGGCCTAGCGGGAGAAGGTGTCAATGAGCAGTTCTTC.

In the case of this clonotype: A read error may produce the germline difference seen at one junction end. The chain carries TRBV5-5 and TRBJ1-5; D is uncertain. The CDR3 spans 13 residues. Germline loops: CDR1 SGHKS, CDR2 YYEKEE (reference sequence). The CDR3 nucleotides are TGTGCCAGCACCTTGGCGGGGAATCAGCCCCAGCATTTT. Residues: CASTLAGNQPQHF.

This clonotype was counted many times. This chain joins TRBV5-1 and TRBJ2-7, with D hard to call. The CDR3 is made up of 14 amino acids. The germline V gene encodes CDR1 SGHRS and CDR2 YFSETQ. V was cut by 0 bases and J by 3 bases, with 10 bases left in between. The CDR3 DNA reads as TGCGCCAGCAGCTTGGCCGTGAACAGCTACGAGCAGTACTTC. Residues: CASSLAVNSYEQYF.

This clonotype turned up a few times. The CDR3: CASSLIAGETQYF. The CDR3 nucleotides read TGTGCCAGCAGTTTAATAGCGGGAGAGACCCAGTACTTC. The V gene is TRBV12-3 or TRBV12-4, the J gene TRBJ2-5, with 7 bases fitting TRBD2. The V gene end was trimmed by 2 bases and the J gene end by 4 bases; junction bases not matched to a gene: 1. The CDR3 has 13 residues.